These 23 T cell receptor beta chains share one sample of origin, sequenced in a study of OX40 agonist ivuxolimab in advanced cancers. Repertoires were generated with immunoSEQ multiplex PCR, while TCRdb's copy carries only in-frame clones and drops some. The sample gives roughly 73,000 clones, 88% of which show up once; over 2% is in the top ten. Sequencing was performed on CD4+ or CD8+ T cells sorted from blood, taken in a trial of the OX40 agonist ivuxolimab. The receptor set was obtained from an adult with an advanced solid tumor such as melanoma, head and neck, liver or kidney cancer.

V and J are TRBV11-2 and TRBJ1-2; possible D gene TRBD1, 5 bases. Germline CDR1 reads SGHAT; CDR2 reads FQNNGV. This CDR3 is built from 13 residues. The ends were cut back, 3 bases at V and 5 bases at J, with 10 bases in the middle. CDR3 DNA: TGTGCCAGCAGCTTCGGGACGGTTTATGGCTACACCTTC. As protein: CASSFGTVYGYTF.

The sample holds a few counts of this clone. The chain joins TRBV29-1 to TRBJ1-1; maybe TRBD1 (5 bases). This CDR3 has 14 residues. CDR1 is SQVTM, CDR2 ANQGSEA, per germline. V lost 6 bases and J 2 bases, leaving 16 bases between the germline ends. CDR3 nucleotide sequence: TGCAGCGTAGAACGACAGACCGCCAACACTGAAGCTTTCTTT. This sequence encodes CSVERQTANTEAFF.

The rearrangement links TRBV29-1 to TRBJ2-6; D may match TRBD1 or TRBD2 (5 bases each). The V end was cut by 6 bases, the J end by 2 bases, with 11 bases between. The CDR3 extends over 14 amino acids. Germline loops: CDR1 SQVTM, CDR2 ANQGSEA. CDR3 sequence: CSVHGGTGANVLTF. The CDR3 DNA reads as TGCAGCGTCCATGGGGGTACTGGGGCCAACGTCCTGACTTTC.

The rearrangement links TRBV30 to TRBJ1-6; D perhaps matches TRBD1 (6 bases). This CDR3 spans 13 amino acids. From germline, CDR1 is GTSNPN and CDR2 SVGIG (reference sequence). Trimming pared 1 base from V and 6 bases from J, leaving 7 bases between. CDR3 coding DNA: TGTGCCTGGAGTGAGGGGGTTAATTCACCCCTCCACTTT. It encodes CAWSEGVNSPLHF.

By share, this clone ranks as medium-sized. The chain recombines TRBV19 with TRBJ1-2; D is perhaps TRBD1 (5 bases). Looked up from germline, CDR1 is LNHDA and CDR2 is SQIVND (reference sequence). The V end was cut by 5 bases, the J end by 7 bases, with 14 bases between. CDR3 length: 13 amino acids. The CDR3 protein is CASSLDRLRGYTF. DNA for the CDR3: TGTGCCAGTAGTCTCGACAGACTTCGTGGCTACACCTTC.

This clone has more than one count but fewer than ten. This sequence joins TRBV19 and TRBJ2-5; 15 nucleotides agree with TRBD2. The V segment lost 4 bases and the J segment 4 bases; nucleotides outside the gene matches: 4. Germline CDR1 is LNHDA and CDR2 is SQIVND (reference sequence). This CDR3 comprises 16 residues. CDR3 DNA sequence: TGTGCCAGTAGTACAGGACTAGCGGGAGGGCCAGAGACCCAGTACTTC. As protein: CASSTGLAGGPETQYF.

The chain has TRBV5-1 and TRBJ2-3; 8 bases line up with TRBD1. Looked up from germline, CDR1 is SGHRS and CDR2 is YFSETQ. This CDR3 has 19 residues. V gave up 4 bases and J gave up 0 bases; unmatched junction bases: 16. The CDR3 spells CASSANPGQATSSTDTQYF. For the CDR3, the DNA is TGCGCCAGCAGCGCCAACCCGGGACAGGCCACCTCTAGCACAGATACGCAGTATTTT. Looking up the rest from reference TRBV5-1 and TRBJ2-3 gives the full variable domain: KAGVTQTPRYLIKTRGQQVTLSCSPISGHRSVSWYQQTPGQGLQFLFEYFSETQRNKGNFPGRFSGRQFSNSRSEMNVSTLELGDSALYLCASSANPGQATSSTDTQYFGPGTRLTVL.

This chain links TRBV4-1 with TRBJ2-2, with 11 bases aligning to TRBD2. V was clipped by 3 bases and J by 2 bases; unmatched bases: 11. The CDR3 has 19 residues. Looked up from germline, CDR1 is MGHRA and CDR2 is YSYEKL. The CDR3 sequence is CASSQHELAGAPNTGELFF. In DNA form, the CDR3 reads TGCGCCAGCAGCCAGCATGAACTAGCGGGAGCCCCTAACACCGGGGAGCTGTTTTTT.

V is TRBV5-1 and J is TRBJ1-2; TRBD1 is a possible D gene (6 bases). Between the trimmed V and J ends, which lost 0 bases and 2 bases, there was a span of 17 bases. The length of the CDR3 is 17 residues. CDR1 is SGHRS and CDR2 is YFSETQ in the germline V gene. The CDR3 DNA reads TGCGCCAGCAGCTTGGTCGGCAGGGGAAGCCCCAACTATGGCTACACCTTC. Translated, it gives CASSLVGRGSPNYGYTF.

This chain connects TRBV7-2 to TRBJ2-7; D perhaps matches TRBD1 (6 bases). CDR1 and CDR2 from the germline V gene are SGHTA and FQGNSA. Trimming left V 5 bases short and J 3 bases short, with 17 bases between. The CDR3 runs 15 residues. Written as DNA, the CDR3 is TGTGCCAGCAGCCCCTTCGGACAGTCTGGCTACGAGCAGTACTTC. Translating it yields CASSPFGQSGYEQYF.

The chain combines TRBV28 with TRBJ2-3; 8 nucleotides line up with TRBD1. Trimming at V came to 4 bases and at J to 4 bases, leaving 7 bases not matched to a gene. This CDR3 contains 15 residues. From germline, CDR1 is MDHEN and CDR2 SYDVKM. The CDR3 region has the DNA TGTGCCAGCAGTTCCCCGGACAGGGTCGCAGATACGCAGTATTTT. It codes for CASSSPDRVADTQYF.

The chain is built from TRBV5-1 and TRBJ2-7, with 8 bases fitting TRBD1. The CDR3 consists of 15 residues. The V segment lost 2 bases and the J segment 4 bases; nucleotides outside the gene matches: 8. The germline gives CDR1 SGHRS, CDR2 YFSETQ. DNA of the CDR3: TGCGCCAGCAGCTTTCTACCGGGACAGGTTTACGAGCAGTACTTC. It translates to CASSFLPGQVYEQYF.

The chain has TRBV4-2 and TRBJ1-6, with D unresolved. V was clipped by 3 bases and J by 0 bases, with 3 bases between them. Germline V gene data show CDR1 as LGHNA and CDR2 as YNFKEQ. The CDR3 is 14 amino acids. CDR3 in amino acids: CASSQSSYNSPLHF. Written as DNA, the CDR3 is TGTGCCAGCAGCCAGAGCTCCTATAATTCACCCCTCCACTTT.

V gene TRBV4-1 combines with J gene TRBJ2-1; D possibly uses TRBD1 or TRBD2 (5 bases each). With 2 bases removed from V and 5 bases from J, the gap between germline ends came to 13 bases. CDR1 is MGHRA, CDR2 YSYEKL, per germline. The CDR3 loop spans 15 amino acids. The CDR3 nucleotides read TGCGCCAGCAGCCAACCCCTTAGGGGACACAATGAGCAGTTCTTC. This encodes CASSQPLRGHNEQFF.

V usage is TRBV19 and J usage is TRBJ2-3, with 9 bases fitting TRBD1. The CDR3 length is 16 residues. The J segment lost 0 bases and the V segment lost 5 bases, leaving 6 bases of the junction unmatched. Germline V gene sequence: CDR1 LNHDA, CDR2 SQIVND (reference sequence). CDR3 sequence (DNA): TGTGCCAGTAGTCTACCGGGACAGGGCAGCACAGATACGCAGTATTTT. Its protein is CASSLPGQGSTDTQYF.

This chain connects TRBV28 to TRBJ2-5; maybe TRBD2 (5 bases). There are 12 residues in the CDR3. With 3 bases removed from V and 12 bases from J, the gap between germline ends came to 14 bases. Germline V lookup: CDR1 MDHEN, CDR2 SYDVKM. CDR3 amino acids: CASSLPKRLEYF. The CDR3 coding sequence is TGTGCCAGCAGTTTGCCAAAGCGGTTGGAGTACTTC.

This clone was detected many times. The chain is built from TRBV7-9 and TRBJ1-2; tentatively, D is TRBD1 (5 bases). CDR3 length equals 14 residues. The V and J ends lost 0 bases and 7 bases respectively, with 12 bases between them. Germline CDR1 and CDR2: SEHNR and FQNEAQ (reference sequence). In DNA, the CDR3 is TGTGCCAGCAGCTTAGCCCAGGGTTTAGGTGGCTACACCTTC. Translation: CASSLAQGLGGYTF.

The V and J genes are TRBV7-9 and TRBJ2-7; 8 bases map to TRBD1. This CDR3 is built from 15 residues. With V trimmed by 6 bases and J by 7 bases, 14 bases remained unmatched. Germline CDR1 reads SEHNR; CDR2 reads FQNEAQ (reference sequence). This CDR3 is CASRSDRGVIWEQYF. The DNA of the CDR3 is TGTGCCAGCAGATCCGACAGGGGCGTAATTTGGGAGCAGTACTTC.

In its sample, this clone was seen a few times. The V gene is TRBV6-6, the J gene TRBJ1-3; TRBD1 might be the D (5 bases). This CDR3 comprises 15 residues. V was shortened by 2 bases and J by 0 bases, with 8 bases between the two germline ends. CDR1 and CDR2 (germline): MNHNY, SVGAGI (reference sequence). The CDR3 here is CASSYLGGSGNTIYF. CDR3 sequence (DNA): TGTGCCAGCAGTTACCTGGGGGGCTCTGGAAACACCATATATTTT.

The chain couples TRBV9 to TRBJ1-1; weak D call: TRBD1 (6 bases). Germline assignment: CDR1 SGDLS and CDR2 YYNGEE. This CDR3 has 15 amino acids. Trimming cost V 4 bases and J 2 bases, with 15 bases left between them. This CDR3 is CASSPVGAGNTEAFF. The CDR3 region has the DNA TGTGCCAGCAGCCCGGTGGGGGCAGGAAACACTGAAGCTTTCTTT.

The chain uses TRBV4-3 and TRBJ1-1; no definite D call. The CDR3 totals 13 residues. Trimming took 4 bases from V and 5 from J, leaving 11 bases between them. Germline CDR1 LGHNA, CDR2 YSLEER. The CDR3 reads CASSLGFRTEAFF. CDR3 coding DNA: TGCGCCAGCAGCCTGGGGTTTCGGACTGAAGCTTTCTTT.

The chain recombines TRBV5-5 with TRBJ2-7; no definite D call. This CDR3 has 12 amino acids. Germline V lookup: CDR1 SGHKS, CDR2 YYEKEE (reference sequence). The V end was cut by 4 bases, the J end by 2 bases, with 7 bases between. The CDR3 DNA is TGTGCCAGCAGCGACTCTGCCTACGAGCAGTACTTC. Encoded protein: CASSDSAYEQYF.

The chain carries TRBV11-2 and TRBJ1-3; a weak D match, TRBD1 (5 bases). There are 14 residues in the CDR3. Germline V lookup: CDR1 SGHAT, CDR2 FQNNGV. Trimming pared 6 bases from V and 3 bases from J, leaving 12 bases between. CDR3 sequence reads: CASSQGYNGNTIYF. The CDR3, as DNA: TGTGCCAGCAGTCAGGGTTACAATGGAAACACCATATATTTT.